This TCR beta chain is from a study of shared T cell receptors in the human thymus. Here immunoSEQ multiplex PCR was the method, and the copy in TCRdb shows in-frame clones only, minus some. The table includes 550,000 to 800,000 clones, 70% to 90% detected once. The junction had 7 bases not matched to a gene; V was cut back by 0 bases and J by 1 base. This CDR3 has 17 amino acids. CDR1 SGHRS and CDR2 YFSETQ come from the germline V gene. This same sample was also part of a study on human thymus T cells.

The sequenced material came from thymocytes. This TCR came from a girl under two years old with a congenital heart defect. The V call is TRBV5-1, the J call TRBJ1-1; 9 bases agree with TRBD1. The CDR3 DNA sequence: TGCGCCAGCAGCTTGGAACAGGGGGCGCGGACGAACACTGAAGCTTTCTTT. Translating it yields CASSLEQGARTNTEAFF.